The sequence of this TCR beta chain was determined in a study of T cell repertoires in cytomegalovirus infection. General study points: The ex vivo response was dominated by HLA-C-restricted CMV-specific TCR beta clonotypes.

This clonotype turned up a few times. Its target is not known. TCRdb analysed the reads with MiXCR anew, one entry per CDR3 protein. Among about 260,000 distinct CDR3 sequences listed, roughly 15% were seen once. Material: PBMCs. The receptor's source is a human donor in good health (CMV status not recorded). Some clones in this sample may be carry-over from other donors' samples.

The CDR3 coding sequence is TGTGCCAGCAGCTTACGAGGAGGGGTTCAGTACTTC. This gives the protein CASSLRGGVQYF. This chain uses TRBV11-1 with TRBJ2-4; possibly TRBD2 for D (6 bases). CDR1 SGHAT and CDR2 FQDESV come from the germline V gene (reference sequence). The CDR3 loop spans 12 amino acids. Between the trimmed V and J ends, which lost 2 bases and 11 bases, there was a span of 10 bases. Variable domain in full (rest from reference TRBV11-1 and TRBJ2-4): EAEVAQSPRYKITEKSQAVAFWCDPISGHATLYWYRQILGQGPELLVQFQDESVVDDSQLPKDRFSAERLKGVDSTLKIQPAELGDSAMYLCASSLRGGVQYFGAGTRLSVL.